Each of the 12 T cell receptor beta chains below was sequenced from the same sample in a study of T cell responses to AZD1222 COVID-19 vaccine. Profiled with immunoSEQ multiplex PCR; TCRdb holds only in-frame clones, not every one. The sample lists 200,000 or so clones, approximately 95% seen once, with about 1% in the top ten. The starting material was peripheral blood, obtained 28 days after the second AZD1222 dose. The receptors here all came from an adult who received the AZD1222 COVID-19 vaccine.

A single count supports this clone. The V and J genes are TRBV4-1 and TRBJ2-5, with D hard to call. Trimming removed 0 bases at V and 5 bases at J, with 10 bases between. The germline CDR1 and CDR2 sequences are MGHRA and YSYEKL. The CDR3 contains 14 residues. The chain's CDR3 is CASSQEDSYETQYF. CDR3 DNA: TGCGCCAGCAGCCAAGAGGATAGCTATGAGACCCAGTACTTC.

The genes are TRBV7-9 and TRBJ1-2, with D possibly TRBD1 on 5 matching bases. Trimming took off 1 base at V and 8 bases at J, with 14 bases between the two ends. Germline V gene data show CDR1 as SEHNR and CDR2 as FQNEAQ (reference sequence). The CDR3 runs to 14 residues. In DNA form, the CDR3 reads TGTGCCAGCAGCTTAGGAAGCAGGGAGGAGGGCTACACCTTC. Translating it yields CASSLGSREEGYTF.

The J gene is TRBJ2-7, the V gene TRBV5-1, with a weak D call TRBD2 (6 bases). There are 14 residues in the CDR3. Trimming removed 4 bases at V and 4 bases at J, with 15 bases between. From germline, CDR1 is SGHRS and CDR2 YFSETQ. The CDR3 here is CASSPGAGGYEQYF. The CDR3 coding sequence is TGCGCCAGCAGCCCTGGGGCAGGAGGGTACGAGCAGTACTTC.

The rearrangement uses TRBV5-1 and TRBJ2-2; 9 nucleotides line up with TRBD2. The germline V gene encodes CDR1 SGHRS and CDR2 YFSETQ. V lost 2 bases to trimming and J lost 5 bases; unmatched junction nucleotides: 4. The CDR3 consists of 15 residues. CDR3 loop: CASSFLAGETGELFF. The CDR3 coding sequence is TGCGCCAGCAGCTTCTTAGCGGGGGAGACCGGGGAGCTGTTTTTT.

The genes are TRBV12-3 or TRBV12-4 and TRBJ1-1; D is undetermined. The CDR3 is 13 amino acids. V lost 3 bases, J lost 1 base, and 6 bases lay in between. The CDR3 spells CASSFSENTEAFF. The CDR3 nucleotides read TGTGCCAGCAGTTTCTCCGAGAACACTGAAGCTTTCTTT.

The rearrangement joins TRBV2 to TRBJ2-6; D remains ambiguous. Germline V lookup: CDR1 SNHLY, CDR2 FYNNEI. This CDR3 contains 14 residues. The ends were cut back, 6 bases at V and 0 bases at J, with 6 bases in the middle. The CDR3 coding sequence is TGTGCCAGCAGCCCGTTCTCTGGGGCCAACGTCCTGACTTTC. Amino acids: CASSPFSGANVLTF.

V and J are TRBV19 and TRBJ1-2; the D is unclear. V was cut by 3 bases and J by 4 bases, with 12 bases left in between. Germline V gene data show CDR1 as LNHDA and CDR2 as SQIVND (reference sequence). CDR3 size: 14 residues. The CDR3 spells CASSIGDGLYGYTF. The DNA for the CDR3 is TGTGCCAGTAGTATCGGTGACGGACTCTATGGCTACACCTTC.

CDR3 sequence (DNA): TGTGCCAGTAGTTCCTCGACAGGGCCTCGGGAAAAACTGTTTTTT. Protein: CASSSSTGPREKLFF. The chain joins TRBV19 to TRBJ1-4, with 7 nucleotides matching TRBD1. Per germline, CDR1 LNHDA and CDR2 SQIVND (reference sequence). Unmatched junction bases numbered 11, after V lost 5 bases and J lost 8 bases. The CDR3 extends over 15 amino acids.

This chain uses TRBV7-2 with TRBJ2-2; 8 bases align to TRBD2. J lost 4 bases, V lost 6 bases, and 7 bases had no gene match. The germline gives CDR1 SGHTA, CDR2 FQGNSA. CDR3 length: 15 residues. As DNA, the CDR3 is TGTGCCAGCAGTCCAAAGCGGGGGACCACCGGGGAGCTGTTTTTT. Its protein is CASSPKRGTTGELFF.

The chain recombines TRBV24-1 with TRBJ1-2, with 9 nucleotides matching TRBD1. The CDR3 totals 13 residues. The germline V gene encodes CDR1 KGHDR and CDR2 SFDVKD. Unmatched junction bases numbered 3, after V lost 5 bases and J lost 6 bases. The CDR3 reads CATSARTGDGYTF. The CDR3, as DNA: TGTGCCACCAGTGCCAGGACAGGGGATGGCTACACCTTC.

The chain links TRBV6-5 to TRBJ1-1; D is unresolved. The germline CDR1 and CDR2 sequences are MNHEY and SVGAGI. The length of the CDR3 is 15 residues. Trimming took off 4 bases at V and 2 bases at J, with 14 bases between the two ends. The CDR3 sequence: CASSSLLLPNTEAFF. The CDR3, as DNA: TGTGCCAGCAGTTCCCTCCTCCTTCCTAACACTGAAGCTTTCTTT.

The V call is TRBV30, the J call TRBJ1-6; D possibly corresponds to TRBD1 (5 bases). V lost 0 bases and J lost 14, with 14 bases in between. In germline, CDR1 is GTSNPN, CDR2 SVGIG (reference sequence). The CDR3 totals 13 residues. CDR3: CAWSVGTQGTLHF. CDR3 coding DNA: TGTGCCTGGAGTGTTGGGACCCAGGGAACCCTCCACTTT.